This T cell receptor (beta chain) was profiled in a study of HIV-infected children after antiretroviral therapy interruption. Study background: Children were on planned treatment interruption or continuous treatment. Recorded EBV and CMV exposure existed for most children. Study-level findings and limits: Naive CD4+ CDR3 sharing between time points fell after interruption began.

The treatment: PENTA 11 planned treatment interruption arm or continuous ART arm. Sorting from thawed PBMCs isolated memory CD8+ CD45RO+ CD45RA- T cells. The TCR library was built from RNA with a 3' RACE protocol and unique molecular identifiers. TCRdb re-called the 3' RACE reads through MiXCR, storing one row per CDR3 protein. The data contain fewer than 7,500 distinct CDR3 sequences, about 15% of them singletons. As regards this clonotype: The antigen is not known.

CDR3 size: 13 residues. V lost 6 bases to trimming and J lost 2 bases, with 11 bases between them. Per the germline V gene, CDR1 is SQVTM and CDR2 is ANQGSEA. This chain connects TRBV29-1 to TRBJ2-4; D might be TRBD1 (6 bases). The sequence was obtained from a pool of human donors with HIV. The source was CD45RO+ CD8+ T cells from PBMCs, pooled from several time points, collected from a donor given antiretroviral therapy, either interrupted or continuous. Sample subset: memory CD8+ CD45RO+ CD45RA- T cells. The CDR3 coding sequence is TGCAGCGTCGATGGACAGACCAAAAACATTCAGTACTTC. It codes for CSVDGQTKNIQYF.